The clone carrying this TCR beta chain was counted only a few times. Its antigen is unknown. Both peripheral blood and punch biopsies of lesional scalp skin were obtained from patients who had alopecia areata. RNA extraction was followed by reverse transcription into cDNA, which acted as the sequencing template. The method was immunoSEQ multiplex PCR; TCRdb's version includes in-frame clones alone and lacks a portion of them. The repertoire has about 12,000 clones, roughly three fifths of them found once; the top ten carry 10% to 15%. The CDR3 covers 15 residues. Trimming shortened V by 2 bases and J by 0 bases, and 7 bases separated the two germline ends. CDR1 and CDR2 (germline): SGHVS, FQNEAQ. The data are from a study of CD8+ T cells in alopecia areata. Looking at the study overall: Treatment of the treated patients consisted of oral tofacitinib, 5 to 10 mg twice daily.

Study-wide points: Normal-skin resident alphabeta T cells also appear among scalp sample sequences. Greater clonality was observed in lesional scalp samples, especially alopecia totalis/universalis, versus normal scalp.

The sequence was collected from a human donor with alopecia areata. The sequencing sample was made of skin. The chain has TRBV7-8 and TRBJ2-2; D not resolved. The CDR3 DNA sequence: TGTGCCAGCAGCTTACTTTCCGCGAACACCGGGGAGCTGTTTTTT. Translated, it gives CASSLLSANTGELFF.